This T cell receptor beta chain appears in the sequencing data of a study of glioma-infiltrating T cells. As concerns this clonotype: This clone may be a read error of a much larger clone one base away.

The germline V gene encodes CDR1 MNHEY and CDR2 SVGEGT. The CDR3 contains 16 residues. Using RNA template, CDR3s of TCR alpha and beta were amplified with iRepertoire arm-PCR. TCRdb re-analysed the multiplex PCR reads in MiXCR, keeping a single row per CDR3 protein. Of about 380,000 distinct CDR3 sequences in the sample, about two fifths were seen once. The sequence came from a human donor with low-grade glioma or glioblastoma, undergoing nonglioma brain surgery, or in good health (not recorded which). Sequenced sample: glioma tissue, nonneoplastic brain tissue, or PBMCs (not recorded which). V and J are TRBV6-2 or TRBV6-3 and TRBJ1-1; TRBD1 agrees at 9 bases. Written as DNA, the CDR3 is TGTGCCAGCAGTTACTCGGACAGGGGACCGAACACTGAAGCTCTCTTT. Amino acids: CASSYSDRGPNTEALF.